Listed below are T cell receptor beta chains from one sample, sequenced in a study of identical twins. MiXCR was run by TCRdb on the 5' RACE reads, yielding one entry per CDR3 protein. The sample carries 1.5 million to 2 million distinct CDR3 sequences, roughly a third recorded once. Sequencing used cord blood. These receptors came from a newborn girl in good health. Each CDR3 is given with its conserved first and last residue. Fields, in order: J gene, V gene, D gene, clone size, CDR3 protein, CDR3 DNA. The D gene is left open where the match is weak. The size field is filled for only some rows; it gives once, few, many or a size class.

J: TRBJ2-1
V: TRBV25-1
D: TRBD2
size: once
CDR3: CASSDVAGGPDYNEQLF
DNA: TGTGCCAGCAGTGATGTAGCGGGAGGGCCAGACTACAATGAGCAGTTATTC

J: TRBJ2-5
V: TRBV30
D: .
size: .
CDR3: CAWRRDLETQYF
DNA: TGTGCCTGGAGGAGGGACTTAGAGACCCAGTACTTC

J: TRBJ1-5
V: TRBV12-3/TRBV12-4
D: .
size: .
CDR3: CASSTRGRSNQPQHF
DNA: TGTGCCAGCAGTACCCGAGGGCGAAGCAATCAGCCCCAGCATTTT

J: TRBJ2-7
V: TRBV28
D: TRBD2
size: few
CDR3: CASSLLAGGHNEQYF
DNA: TGTGCCAGCAGTTTACTAGCGGGAGGGCACAATGAGCAGTACTTC

J: TRBJ1-2
V: TRBV15
D: TRBD1
size: .
CDR3: CATRRDRGNYGYTF
DNA: TGTGCCACCAGGAGGGACAGGGGGAACTATGGCTACACCTTC

J: TRBJ1-6
V: TRBV30
D: .
size: .
CDR3: CAWSLGSSYNSPLHF
DNA: TGTGCCTGGAGCCTGGGCAGCTCCTATAATTCACCCCTCCACTTT

J: TRBJ2-5
V: TRBV9
D: .
size: few
CDR3: CASSGHLQETQYF
DNA: TGTGCCAGCAGCGGACATCTTCAAGAGACCCAGTACTTC

J: TRBJ2-1
V: TRBV20-1
D: TRBD2
size: few
CDR3: CSASQLAGLGNEQFF
DNA: TGCAGTGCTAGTCAGCTAGCGGGATTGGGCAATGAGCAGTTCTTC

J: TRBJ1-3
V: TRBV4-2
D: .
size: .
CDR3: CASSQPLAGNTIYF
DNA: TGTGCCAGCAGCCAACCACTGGCTGGAAACACCATATATTTT

J: TRBJ2-3
V: TRBV3-1
D: TRBD2
size: .
CDR3: CASSQDSSQLAGGPGADTQYF
DNA: TGTGCCAGCAGCCAAGATAGCTCTCAGCTAGCGGGGGGGCCAGGTGCAGATACGCAGTATTTT

J: TRBJ1-6
V: TRBV12-3/TRBV12-4
D: TRBD1
size: .
CDR3: CASSTPYRGRRNSPPHF
DNA: TGTGCCAGCAGTACACCATACAGGGGGCGAAGGAATTCACCCCCCCACTTT

J: TRBJ2-7
V: TRBV29-1
D: .
size: many
CDR3: CSAGRTYEQYF
DNA: TGCAGCGCGGGACGGACCTACGAGCAGTACTTC

J: TRBJ2-7
V: TRBV5-1
D: TRBD2
size: .
CDR3: CASSRGTSGDVSYEQYF
DNA: TGCGCCAGCAGCCGCGGGACTAGCGGGGACGTCTCCTACGAGCAGTACTTC

J: TRBJ2-5
V: TRBV29-1
D: .
size: .
CDR3: CSVEDRVGAAETQYF
DNA: TGCAGCGTTGAAGATCGGGTCGGGGCAGCGGAGACCCAGTACTTC

J: TRBJ2-3
V: TRBV15
D: .
size: few
CDR3: CATSRDRVDTDTQYF
DNA: TGTGCCACCAGCAGAGATCGAGTGGACACAGATACGCAGTATTTT

J: TRBJ2-5
V: TRBV2
D: TRBD2
size: .
CDR3: CVSLAGETQYF
DNA: TGTGTCAGTCTAGCGGGAGAGACCCAGTACTTC

J: TRBJ2-5
V: TRBV12-3/TRBV12-4
D: .
size: few
CDR3: CASSLGRGSRETQYF
DNA: TGTGCCAGCAGTTTGGGGAGAGGTAGTCGAGAGACCCAGTACTTC

J: TRBJ2-1
V: TRBV20-1
D: TRBD2
size: .
CDR3: CSAKSTGLDPASYNEQFF
DNA: TGCAGTGCTAAATCTACGGGACTAGACCCCGCCTCCTACAATGAGCAGTTCTTC

J: TRBJ2-7
V: TRBV12-3/TRBV12-4
D: .
size: many
CDR3: CASSLALASSYEQYF
DNA: TGTGCCAGCAGTTTAGCGCTAGCGAGCTCCTACGAGCAGTACTTC

J: TRBJ2-3
V: TRBV9
D: .
size: .
CDR3: CASSVSGTRTDTQYF
DNA: TGTGCCAGCAGCGTCTCCGGGACTCGGACAGATACGCAGTATTTT

J: TRBJ2-1
V: TRBV20-1
D: TRBD2
size: .
CDR3: CSLGLAVYNEQFF
DNA: TGCAGCCTAGGACTAGCGGTCTACAATGAGCAGTTCTTC

J: TRBJ2-5
V: TRBV15
D: .
size: .
CDR3: CATSPRTGNSYNEQYF
DNA: TGTGCCACCAGCCCCCGAACAGGGAATTCCTACAATGAGCAGTACTTC

J: TRBJ2-5
V: TRBV7-9
D: .
size: many
CDR3: CASSSRVAEQYF
DNA: TGTGCCAGCAGCTCCAGGGTTGCGGAGCAGTACTTC

J: TRBJ1-2
V: TRBV15
D: .
size: .
CDR3: CATSRDDGLYGYTF
DNA: TGTGCCACCAGCAGGGATGACGGCCTCTATGGTTACACCTTC

J: TRBJ1-2
V: TRBV5-1
D: .
size: few
CDR3: CASSPSRTNYGYTF
DNA: TGCGCCAGCAGCCCTTCGAGGACCAACTATGGCTACACCTTC

J: TRBJ1-1
V: TRBV20-1
D: .
size: .
CDR3: CSASMDTYTEAFF
DNA: TGCAGTGCTAGTATGGACACCTACACTGAAGCTTTCTTT

J: TRBJ1-5
V: TRBV5-1
D: .
size: few
CDR3: CASSRWGGGQPQHF
DNA: TGCGCCAGCAGCCGATGGGGAGGCGGGCAGCCCCAGCATTTT

J: TRBJ2-1
V: TRBV2
D: TRBD2
size: .
CDR3: CASLKASGGASEQFF
DNA: TGTGCCAGTCTTAAGGCAAGCGGGGGGGCCAGTGAGCAGTTCTTC

J: TRBJ2-7
V: TRBV28
D: TRBD1
size: few
CDR3: CASSSFSTGVQPTYEQYF
DNA: TGTGCCAGCAGTTCTTTCTCAACAGGGGTACAGCCCACCTACGAGCAGTACTTC

J: TRBJ2-1
V: TRBV27
D: .
size: .
CDR3: CASSLGGDNEQLF
DNA: TGTGCCAGCAGTTTAGGGGGGGACAATGAGCAGTTATTC

J: TRBJ2-4
V: TRBV29-1
D: TRBD2
size: few
CDR3: CSVLGGGRNIQYF
DNA: TGCAGCGTACTGGGGGGGGGGAGAAACATTCAGTACTTC

J: TRBJ2-3
V: TRBV27
D: .
size: many
CDR3: CASSLSSSTDTQYF
DNA: TGTGCCAGCAGCTTATCTTCTAGCACAGATACGCAGTATTTT

J: TRBJ2-5
V: TRBV5-4
D: .
size: .
CDR3: CASSILGAVRNEQYF
DNA: TGTGCCAGCAGCATCTTGGGAGCGGTGCGCAATGAGCAGTACTTC

J: TRBJ1-1
V: TRBV5-1
D: .
size: few
CDR3: CASRGVGNTEAFF
DNA: TGCGCCAGCCGAGGGGTGGGGAACACTGAAGCTTTCTTT

J: TRBJ2-1
V: TRBV7-9
D: TRBD2
size: .
CDR3: CASSASGTSGKNEQFF
DNA: TGTGCCAGCAGCGCCTCCGGGACTAGCGGGAAAAATGAGCAGTTCTTC

J: TRBJ2-7
V: TRBV5-6
D: .
size: few
CDR3: CASSYWARVHEQYF
DNA: TGTGCCAGCAGCTATTGGGCCAGGGTACACGAGCAGTACTTC

J: TRBJ2-5
V: TRBV20-1
D: .
size: .
CDR3: CSASHGGRETQYF
DNA: TGCAGTGCTAGTCATGGGGGCCGGGAGACCCAGTACTTC

J: TRBJ2-7
V: TRBV6-5
D: .
size: .
CDR3: CASTSRAGVYEQYF
DNA: TGTGCCAGCACCTCACGGGCAGGGGTTTACGAGCAGTACTTC

J: TRBJ2-3
V: TRBV20-1
D: TRBD2
size: .
CDR3: CSATLAVSTDTQYF
DNA: TGCAGTGCTACCCTAGCGGTTAGCACAGATACGCAGTATTTT

J: TRBJ2-3
V: TRBV2
D: .
size: once
CDR3: CASSGPATDTQDF
DNA: TGTGCCAGCAGTGGCCCAGCCACAGATACGCAGGATTTT

J: TRBJ2-3
V: TRBV7-2
D: TRBD2
size: few
CDR3: CASRNGGAIDTQYF
DNA: TGTGCCAGCAGGAACGGGGGGGCGATAGATACGCAGTATTTT

J: TRBJ2-7
V: TRBV20-1
D: .
size: many
CDR3: CSASVGLISYEQYF
DNA: TGCAGTGCGTCGGTAGGGCTTATTTCCTACGAGCAGTACTTC

J: TRBJ2-3
V: TRBV20-1
D: .
size: few
CDR3: CSASNRGDTQYF
DNA: TGCAGTGCTAGCAACCGGGGAGATACGCAGTATTTT

J: TRBJ2-7
V: TRBV29-1
D: .
size: many
CDR3: CSVEQASSYEQYF
DNA: TGCAGCGTTGAACAGGCAAGCTCCTACGAGCAGTACTTC

J: TRBJ1-1
V: TRBV20-1
D: TRBD1
size: few
CDR3: CSARHRGMNTEAFF
DNA: TGCAGTGCTAGGCACAGGGGCATGAACACTGAAGCTTTCTTT

J: TRBJ2-5
V: TRBV11-1
D: .
size: few
CDR3: CASSLGHPWGEETQYF
DNA: TGTGCCAGCAGCTTAGGACACCCCTGGGGAGAAGAGACCCAGTACTTC

J: TRBJ1-2
V: TRBV5-1
D: .
size: few
CDR3: CASSLAGGNSGYTF
DNA: TGCGCCAGCAGCTTGGCTGGGGGCAATAGTGGCTACACCTTC

J: TRBJ2-5
V: TRBV3-1
D: .
size: .
CDR3: CASSQDPDLGIQYF
DNA: TGTGCCAGCAGCCAAGATCCTGACTTGGGGATCCAGTACTTC

J: TRBJ2-1
V: TRBV12-3/TRBV12-4
D: TRBD1
size: many
CDR3: CASSSLQDRGQFF
DNA: TGTGCCAGCAGCTCCCTTCAGGACAGGGGGCAGTTCTTC

J: TRBJ1-1
V: TRBV27
D: .
size: few
CDR3: CASSSSGGVEAFF
DNA: TGTGCCAGCAGTTCCTCGGGAGGCGTAGAAGCTTTCTTT

J: TRBJ2-7
V: TRBV6-5
D: TRBD2
size: few
CDR3: CASSYSRGGRAYEQYF
DNA: TGTGCCAGCAGTTACTCGAGAGGCGGGAGGGCCTACGAGCAGTACTTC

J: TRBJ1-5
V: TRBV3-1
D: .
size: .
CDR3: CASSQFLGGNQPQHF
DNA: TGTGCCAGCAGCCAATTCCTGGGTGGCAATCAGCCCCAGCATTTT

J: TRBJ1-5
V: TRBV7-2
D: TRBD1
size: few
CDR3: CASSSRTGAGQPQHF
DNA: TGTGCCAGCAGCTCAAGGACAGGGGCGGGTCAGCCCCAGCATTTT

J: TRBJ2-5
V: TRBV5-1
D: .
size: few
CDR3: CASSLASATQYF
DNA: TGCGCCAGCAGCTTGGCGAGCGCGACCCAGTACTTC

J: TRBJ1-5
V: TRBV5-1
D: TRBD1
size: few
CDR3: CASSATTGPNQPQHF
DNA: TGCGCCAGCAGCGCTACGACAGGGCCCAATCAGCCCCAGCATTTT